Presented here are 14 T cell receptor beta chains from one specimen sequenced in a study of cytomegalovirus exposure and HLA in healthy donors (dated by TCRdb to about 2017). Libraries came from the immunoSEQ multiplex PCR assay. For the multiplex PCR, a mixture combining 60 forward primers for TCR Vbeta segments and 13 reverse primers for TCR Jbeta segments was used. This immuneACCESS table, as held by TCRdb, lists in-frame sequences with V and J called but not all clones. Of the missing ones, under half trace to an unresolved V gene in checked studies; the others have no known cause. The sample data list about 190,000 clones, and around 90% of these were observed just once. The ten biggest clones cover under 2% of the sample. Sequenced sample: PBMCs. These receptors came from a woman in her late teens or twenties in good health and CMV-seronegative.

The chain joins TRBV7-8 to TRBJ2-3, with TRBD2 identical over 7 bases. The CDR3 runs to 12 residues. The germline V gene has CDR1 SGHVS and CDR2 FQNEAQ. V lost 5 bases, J lost 7 bases, and 3 bases stayed unmatched. The CDR3 DNA reads TGTGCCAGCAGCCAAGCGGGGTATACGCAGTATTTT. This sequence encodes CASSQAGYTQYF.

The V and J genes are TRBV5-6 and TRBJ2-7; 12 bases align to TRBD1. J lost 7 bases, V lost 4 bases, and 12 bases had no gene match. The CDR3 extends over 16 amino acids. CDR1 is SGHDT, CDR2 YYEEEE, per germline. Here the CDR3 reads CASSRAPGQGAWEQYF. The CDR3, as DNA: TGTGCCAGCAGCCGAGCTCCGGGACAGGGGGCTTGGGAGCAGTACTTC.

The chain carries TRBV7-9 and TRBJ2-7; the match to TRBD2 covers 8 bases. The CDR3 length is 16 residues. Trimming cost V 4 bases and J 2 bases; bases outside gene matches: 10. Germline V gene sequence: CDR1 SEHNR, CDR2 FQNEAQ (reference sequence). In DNA form, the CDR3 reads TGTGCCAGCAGCTCGACAAACTTAGCGGGACCCTACGAGCAGTACTTC. Protein sequence: CASSSTNLAGPYEQYF. The whole variable domain, filled in from reference TRBV7-9 and TRBJ2-7, reads DTGVSQNPRHKITKRGQNVTFRCDPISEHNRLYWYRQTLGQGPEFLTYFQNEAQLEKSRLLSDRFSAERPKGSFSTLEIQRTEQGDSAMYLCASSSTNLAGPYEQYFGPGTRLTVT.

The CDR3 DNA follows: TGTGCCAGCTCACGGGGGACAGCCCTTGCGAACACCGGGGAGCTGTTTTTT. As protein: CASSRGTALANTGELFF. The chain joins TRBV18 to TRBJ2-2; 7 bases are shared with TRBD1. The V gene's germline CDR1 is KGHSH and CDR2 LQKENI. Trimming removed 4 bases from V and 0 bases from J; junction bases left unmatched: 8. This CDR3 region has 17 residues.

In its sample, this clone was seen once. The chain carries TRBV27 and TRBJ1-6, with unresolved D. This CDR3 contains 17 residues. CDR1 and CDR2 from the germline V gene are MNHEY and SMNVEV (reference sequence). The germline V and J ends were trimmed by 4 bases and 10 bases, with 23 bases remaining between them. Here the CDR3 reads CASSSILGRVSSSPLHF. The CDR3 coding sequence is TGTGCCAGCAGTTCGATTCTAGGCCGGGTGTCGAGCTCACCCCTCCACTTT.

The chain links TRBV29-1 to TRBJ2-3; 12 bases map to TRBD2. The J segment lost 4 bases and the V segment lost 6 bases, leaving 11 bases of the junction unmatched. Germline assignment: CDR1 SQVTM and CDR2 ANQGSEA. CDR3 length equals 16 residues. Here the CDR3 reads CSVPAWTSGNADTQYF. The CDR3 DNA sequence: TGCAGCGTACCAGCCTGGACTAGCGGGAATGCAGATACGCAGTATTTT.

This chain connects TRBV7-9 to TRBJ2-5; 11 nucleotides agree with TRBD2. The germline V gene encodes CDR1 SEHNR and CDR2 FQNEAQ (reference sequence). V gave up 0 bases and J gave up 3 bases; unmatched junction bases: 0. The CDR3 spans 15 residues. The CDR3: CASSLASGREETQYF. Here the CDR3 DNA reads TGTGCCAGCAGCTTAGCTAGCGGGAGGGAAGAGACCCAGTACTTC.

The chain combines TRBV4-3 with TRBJ1-5, with D unclear. Between the trimmed V and J ends, which lost 3 bases and 7 bases, there was a span of 10 bases. CDR3 size: 13 residues. The germline V gene encodes CDR1 LGHNA and CDR2 YSLEER. The CDR3 DNA reads as TGCGCCAGCAGCCAGGGTCTAGAACAGCCCCAGCATTTT. Protein product: CASSQGLEQPQHF.

This rearrangement joins TRBV5-1 to TRBJ1-4; 7 bases match TRBD1. There are 15 residues in the CDR3. Germline lookup yields CDR1 SGHRS and CDR2 YFSETQ. V was clipped by 4 bases and J by 8 bases; unmatched bases: 11. The CDR3 loop is CASSQTGEWGEKLFF. The DNA of the CDR3 is TGCGCCAGCAGCCAAACAGGGGAGTGGGGAGAAAAACTGTTTTTT.

A few counts support this clone. The chain links TRBV2 to TRBJ2-6, with a weak D call TRBD2 (6 bases). Trimming cost V 8 bases and J 2 bases, with 10 bases left between them. This CDR3 has 14 residues. Germline V gene sequence: CDR1 SNHLY, CDR2 FYNNEI. Here the CDR3 reads CASGRLAGANVLTF. CDR3 DNA: TGTGCCAGCGGGCGACTAGCTGGGGCCAACGTCCTGACTTTC.

The table lists this clone with a count of one. The rearrangement links TRBV11-3 to TRBJ2-4; 8 bases line up with TRBD1. V lost 5 bases to trimming and J lost 0 bases; unmatched junction nucleotides: 6. The CDR3 totals 16 residues. Per germline, CDR1 SGHNT and CDR2 YENEEA. The CDR3 spells CASSPGQGLAKNIQYF. Written as DNA, the CDR3 is TGTGCCAGCAGCCCTGGACAGGGACTAGCCAAAAACATTCAGTACTTC.

V usage is TRBV5-1 and J usage is TRBJ1-2, with 8 bases fitting TRBD1. The CDR3 is 16 residues long. J gave up 0 bases and V 4 bases, and 8 bases lay outside the gene matches. The V gene's germline CDR1 is SGHRS and CDR2 YFSETQ. CDR3 residues: CASSEYGQGTNYGYTF. The CDR3, as DNA: TGCGCCAGCAGCGAATATGGACAGGGTACTAACTATGGCTACACCTTC.

The V gene is TRBV7-9, the J gene TRBJ1-5, with 9 bases fitting TRBD1. The CDR3 consists of 14 residues. Germline values: CDR1 SEHNR, CDR2 FQNEAQ (reference sequence). V lost 4 bases, J lost 5 bases, and 3 bases stayed unmatched. DNA for the CDR3: TGTGCCAGCAGCTCCGGGACAGGGTATCAGCCCCAGCATTTT. Its translation is CASSSGTGYQPQHF.

The CDR3 nucleotides are TGTGCCAGCAGCTTATCCGGGGGTAGGAATGAAAAACTGTTTTTT. It yields the protein CASSLSGGRNEKLFF. V and J are TRBV7-3 and TRBJ1-4; TRBD1 might be the D (5 bases). Germline assignment: CDR1 SGHTA and CDR2 FQGTGA. This CDR3 is built from 15 residues. With 2 bases removed from V and 5 bases from J, the gap between germline ends came to 12 bases. Supplemented by reference TRBV7-3 and TRBJ1-4, the full variable domain reads GAGVSQTPSNKVTEKGKYVELRCDPISGHTALYWYRQSLGQGPEFLIYFQGTGAADDSGLPNDRFFAVRPEGSVSTLKIQRTERGDSAVYLCASSLSGGRNEKLFFGSGTQLSVL.